This T cell receptor beta chain comes out of a study of cytomegalovirus exposure and HLA in healthy donors. CDR3 length: 14 amino acids. Germline V CDR1 and CDR2: KGHSH, LQKENI. The germline V and J ends were trimmed by 3 bases and 4 bases, with 9 bases remaining between them. PCR amplification relied on 60 Vbeta primers (plus 13 Jbeta primers). Only in-frame clones appear in the TCRdb table, and some are missing; sequencing was by immunoSEQ multiplex PCR. The table lists 150,000 or so clones, about 75% of them singletons. This chain connects TRBV18 to TRBJ2-2, with no clear D. Specimen: PBMCs. The receptor's source is a man under 40 in good health and CMV-seronegative. The CDR3 nucleotides are TGTGCCAGCTCACCGGCGGTGGGCACCGGGGAGCTGTTTTTT. This translates into CASSPAVGTGELFF.